This T cell receptor (beta chain) was captured in a study of T-cell reconstitution after alpha-beta-depleted transplantation in children. This CDR3 contains 15 residues. Looked up from germline, CDR1 is LGHDT and CDR2 is YNNKEL (reference sequence). V was pared by 2 bases and J by 6 bases, with 7 bases of the junction left unmatched. Preparation of the TCRbeta library involved a method that used unique molecular identifiers. Each CDR3 protein is one row after TCRdb ran MiXCR on the PCR reads. The table shows hundreds of thousands of distinct CDR3 sequences, with approximately 12% occurring only once.

The sequenced sample was PBMCs, mostly from graft donor cells, obtained 360 days after TCRalphabeta/CD19-depleted stem cell transplant. V and J are TRBV3-1 and TRBJ2-7, with 10 positions matching TRBD2. The clonotype originates from a male patient younger than 18 who had a stem cell transplant for acute myeloid leukemia, so the T cells may come from the graft donor. The CDR3 DNA follows: TGTGCCAGCAGCCAAACTAGCGGGAAGAACTTCGAGCAGTACTTC. It is translated as CASSQTSGKNFEQYF.